This T cell receptor beta chain emerged from a study of T-cell memory formation after mild COVID-19. The overall study: Largely donor-specific TCR clusters were found.

Study-level points and caveats: Researchers report contracting CD4+ clones mostly in CM and EM, with CD8+ clones in EMRA. Specificity for SARS-CoV-2 was not confirmed among the second-wave clones peaking on day 37. Memory from before infection featured some responding clones, which suggests cross-reactive memory joined.

MiXCR, applied by TCRdb to the 5' RACE reads, yields one record per CDR3 protein. The top ten hold 20% to 25% of the sample, which has 240,000 or so distinct CDR3 sequences, roughly a tenth seen once. To note about this clonotype: Its matching antigen is unknown.

The CDR3 is made up of 13 amino acids. Germline V gives CDR1 SEHNR, CDR2 FQNEAQ (reference sequence). Between the trimmed V and J ends, which lost 2 bases and 8 bases, there was a span of 12 bases. The sequenced sample consisted of PBMCs or a T cell subset sorted from them (not recorded which). The origin of this receptor is a man younger than 35 who had mild COVID-19 (a few samples of this study predate the infection). Cell type and time point are not known. The rearrangement joins TRBV7-9 to TRBJ1-1, with D maybe TRBD1 (6 bases). The CDR3 sequence: CASSLLVGGEAFF. DNA of the CDR3: TGTGCCAGCAGCTTATTGGTAGGGGGAGAAGCTTTCTTT.